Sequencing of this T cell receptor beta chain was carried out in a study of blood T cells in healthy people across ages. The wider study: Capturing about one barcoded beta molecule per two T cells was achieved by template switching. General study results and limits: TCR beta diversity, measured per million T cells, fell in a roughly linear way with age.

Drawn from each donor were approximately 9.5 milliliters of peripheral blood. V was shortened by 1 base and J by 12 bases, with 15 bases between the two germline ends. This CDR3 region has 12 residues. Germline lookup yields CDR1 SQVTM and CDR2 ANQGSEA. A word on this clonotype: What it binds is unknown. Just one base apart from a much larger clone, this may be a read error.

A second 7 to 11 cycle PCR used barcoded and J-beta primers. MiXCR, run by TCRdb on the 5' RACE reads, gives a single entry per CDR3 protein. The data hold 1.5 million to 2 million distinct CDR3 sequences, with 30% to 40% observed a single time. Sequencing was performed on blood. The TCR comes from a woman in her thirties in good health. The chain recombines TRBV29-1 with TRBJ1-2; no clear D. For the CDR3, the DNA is TGCAGCGTTGAAGGGCGGTCAGAGGGCCACACCTTC. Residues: CSVEGRSEGHTF.